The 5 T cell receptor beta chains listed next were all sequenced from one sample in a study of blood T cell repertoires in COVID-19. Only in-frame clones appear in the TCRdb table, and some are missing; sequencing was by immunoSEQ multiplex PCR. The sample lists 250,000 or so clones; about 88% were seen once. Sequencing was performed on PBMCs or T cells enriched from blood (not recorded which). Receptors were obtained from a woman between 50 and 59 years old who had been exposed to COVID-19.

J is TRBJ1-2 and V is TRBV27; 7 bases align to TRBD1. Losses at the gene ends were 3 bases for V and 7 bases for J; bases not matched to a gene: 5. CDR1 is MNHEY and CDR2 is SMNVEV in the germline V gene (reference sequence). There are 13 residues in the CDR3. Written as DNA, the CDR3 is TGTGCCAGCAGTTTTTCAGGGGGTGTTGGCTACACCTTC. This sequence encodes CASSFSGGVGYTF.

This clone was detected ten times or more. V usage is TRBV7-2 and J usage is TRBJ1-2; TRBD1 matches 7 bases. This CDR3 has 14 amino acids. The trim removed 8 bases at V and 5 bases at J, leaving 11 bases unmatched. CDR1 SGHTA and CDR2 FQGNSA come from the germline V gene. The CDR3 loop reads CASPRETGRYGYTF. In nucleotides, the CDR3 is TGTGCCAGCCCTCGTGAGACAGGGCGGTATGGCTACACCTTC.

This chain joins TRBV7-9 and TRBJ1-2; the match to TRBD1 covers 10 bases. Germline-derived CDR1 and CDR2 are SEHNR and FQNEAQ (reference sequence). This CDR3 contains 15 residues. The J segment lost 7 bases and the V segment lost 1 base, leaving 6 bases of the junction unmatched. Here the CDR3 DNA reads TGTGCCAGCAGCTTAGAGAGACAGGGGGCGCCTGGCTACACCTTC. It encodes CASSLERQGAPGYTF.

CDR3 loop: CSSTAGGGELFF. Here the CDR3 DNA reads TGCAGCTCAACCGCCGGGGGCGGGGAGCTGTTTTTT. The V gene is TRBV29-1, the J gene TRBJ2-2; tentatively, D is TRBD2 (6 bases). This CDR3 has 12 amino acids. V lost 8 bases and J lost 7, with 14 bases in between. CDR1 is SQVTM, CDR2 ANQGSEA, per germline.

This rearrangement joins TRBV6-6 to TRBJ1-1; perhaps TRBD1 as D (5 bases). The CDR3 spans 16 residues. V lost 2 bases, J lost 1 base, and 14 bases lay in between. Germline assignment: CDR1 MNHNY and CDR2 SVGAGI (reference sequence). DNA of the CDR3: TGTGCCAGCAGTTACGCCCCCTGGGGGGAGAACACTGAAGCTTTCTTT. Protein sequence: CASSYAPWGENTEAFF.